Each of the 30 T cell receptor beta chains below was sequenced from the same sample in a study of blood T cell repertoires in COVID-19 (dated by TCRdb to about 2020). Libraries were constructed by the immunoSEQ multiplex PCR assay. Imported from immuneACCESS, the table was reduced by TCRdb to in-frame sequences with V and J called. These copies leave out some clones; in studies compared against another copy, an unresolved V gene accounts for under half, and the cause of the remainder is not known. This sample has 79,000 or so clones in its table, and 75% to 90% of those were observed once. The top ten hold roughly 19% of the sample. Sequencing was done on a sample of peripheral blood. These receptor sequences come from a human donor in a cohort sampled during active COVID-19.

The J gene is TRBJ2-2, the V gene TRBV19, with unresolved D. The V end lost 2 bases, the J end lost 2 bases, and 15 bases lay between the germline ends. The CDR3 totals 17 residues. CDR1 and CDR2 from the germline V gene are LNHDA and SQIVND (reference sequence). CDR3 bases: TGTGCCAGTAGTATATCTTTTTACTCAAGCAACACCGGGGAGCTGTTTTTT. Translation: CASSISFYSSNTGELFF. Drawing the rest from reference TRBV19 and TRBJ2-2, the complete variable domain is DGGITQSPKYLFRKEGQNVTLSCEQNLNHDAMYWYRQDPGQGLRLIYYSQIVNDFQKGDIAEGYSVSREKKESFPLTVTSAQKNPTAFYLCASSISFYSSNTGELFFGEGSRLTVL.

The chain links TRBV28 to TRBJ2-2; perhaps TRBD1 as D (6 bases). CDR3 length: 16 amino acids. Germline-derived CDR1 and CDR2 are MDHEN and SYDVKM. Deletions cut 4 bases from V and 4 bases from J, with 16 bases between. The CDR3 protein is CASSSPRQATTGELFF. The CDR3 DNA is TGTGCCAGCAGTTCCCCTCGACAGGCAACCACCGGGGAGCTGTTTTTT.

This clone was observed once. The rearrangement uses TRBV3-1 (or the pseudogene TRBV3-2) and TRBJ2-1; 7 nucleotides align to TRBD2. The germline V gene has CDR1 LGHDT and CDR2 YNNKEL (reference sequence). The CDR3 contains 15 residues. Germline trimming cut 2 bases from V and 9 bases from J; bases unmatched to any gene: 10. CDR3 amino acids: CASSQSSGPLSEQFF. CDR3 bases: TGTGCCAGCAGCCAAAGTAGCGGGCCATTGTCTGAGCAGTTCTTC.

The rearrangement uses TRBV7-3 and TRBJ2-3, with 9 bases matching TRBD2. The CDR3 is 14 amino acids. Germline assignment: CDR1 SGHTA and CDR2 FQGTGA. Unmatched junction bases numbered 6, after V lost 6 bases and J lost 5 bases. The CDR3: CASREGLAVDTQYF. The CDR3, as DNA: TGTGCCAGCAGAGAGGGACTAGCTGTAGATACGCAGTATTTT.

V is TRBV14 and J is TRBJ1-4, with TRBD1 as a possible D gene (5 bases). Trimming took 4 bases from V and 10 from J, leaving 22 bases between them. CDR3 size: 16 residues. Germline V lookup: CDR1 SGHDN, CDR2 FVKESK. The CDR3 DNA reads TGTGCCAGCAGCCCCCCACTTTGTTCAACAGGCCTAAAACTGTTTTTT. Its protein is CASSPPLCSTGLKLFF.

The chain uses TRBV5-1 and TRBJ2-7; the match to TRBD2 covers 9 bases. The V gene end was trimmed by 6 bases and the J gene end by 5 bases; junction bases not matched to a gene: 18. CDR1 is SGHRS, CDR2 YFSETQ, per germline. CDR3 size: 17 residues. In nucleotides, the CDR3 is TGCGCCAGCACTCCCGGCTGGCGGGAGGGCCCCCACAACGAGCAGTACTTC. Translation: CASTPGWREGPHNEQYF.

The chain recombines TRBV11-3 with TRBJ2-3; TRBD2 aligns across 12 bases. Germline loops: CDR1 SGHNT, CDR2 YENEEA. CDR3 length: 15 residues. V dropped 5 bases and J dropped 6; count of bases not matched to a gene: 6. The CDR3 coding sequence is TGTGCCAGCAGCCCCCGGACTAGCGGGGATGATACGCAGTATTTT. This sequence encodes CASSPRTSGDDTQYF.

The chain uses TRBV7-9 and TRBJ1-3, with D perhaps matching TRBD1 (5 bases). CDR1 is SEHNR, CDR2 FQNEAQ, per germline (reference sequence). Trimming shortened V by 5 bases and J by 1 base, and 9 bases separated the two germline ends. This CDR3 has 14 amino acids. The CDR3, as DNA: TGTGCCAGCAGCGTTACAGGTTCTGGAAACACCATATATTTT. Its protein product is CASSVTGSGNTIYF. The full variable domain, its missing parts supplied by reference TRBV7-9 and TRBJ1-3, is DTGVSQNPRHKITKRGQNVTFRCDPISEHNRLYWYRQTLGQGPEFLTYFQNEAQLEKSRLLSDRFSAERPKGSFSTLEIQRTEQGDSAMYLCASSVTGSGNTIYFGEGSWLTVV.

The CDR3 DNA reads as TGTGCCAGCGGGAAACGGGGGGGAGGGAACACTGAAGCTTTCTTT. This sequence encodes CASGKRGGGNTEAFF. This chain uses TRBV28 with TRBJ1-1; D possibly corresponds to TRBD1 (5 bases). Trimming shortened V by 8 bases and J by 1 base, and 17 bases separated the two germline ends. Germline assignment: CDR1 MDHEN and CDR2 SYDVKM. The CDR3 length is 15 residues.

The rearrangement links TRBV2 to TRBJ2-5; 7 positions match TRBD1. The germline V gene has CDR1 SNHLY and CDR2 FYNNEI. After removal of 5 bases from V and 5 bases from J, the junction contained 8 bases not matched to a gene. The CDR3 consists of 14 residues. The CDR3 DNA sequence: TGTGCCAGCAGTTCTCAGACAGGGTTGGAGACCCAGTACTTC. Residues: CASSSQTGLETQYF.

In nucleotides, the CDR3 is TGTGCCAGCAGCTTAGTCCAGGGGGGTAGTGGCTACACCTTC. It specifies CASSLVQGGSGYTF. This chain joins TRBV7-2 and TRBJ1-2; 7 bases match TRBD1. Germline V lookup: CDR1 SGHTA, CDR2 FQGNSA. The CDR3 extends over 14 amino acids. The trim removed 1 base at V and 7 bases at J, leaving 6 bases unmatched.

The rearrangement joins TRBV5-1 to TRBJ1-3, with 7 bases that match TRBD1. From germline, CDR1 is SGHRS and CDR2 YFSETQ. The CDR3 consists of 13 residues. V lost 4 bases, J lost 4 bases, and 2 bases stayed unmatched. CDR3: CASSKGQGNTIYF. For the CDR3, the DNA is TGCGCCAGCAGCAAGGGACAGGGAAACACCATATATTTT.

The J gene is TRBJ2-3, the V gene TRBV7-2, with D perhaps TRBD2 (6 bases). The CDR3 runs 14 residues. The V end lost 8 bases, the J end lost 0 bases, and 12 bases lay between the germline ends. The V gene's germline CDR1 is SGHTA and CDR2 FQGNSA. CDR3 bases: TGTGCCAGCTTGGGAGGAACTAGCACAGATACGCAGTATTTT. It is translated as CASLGGTSTDTQYF. The whole variable domain, filled in from reference TRBV7-2 and TRBJ2-3, reads GAGVSQSPSNKVTEKGKDVELRCDPISGHTALYWYRQSLGQGLEFLIYFQGNSAPDKSGLPSDRFSAERTGGSVSTLTIQRTQQEDSAVYLCASLGGTSTDTQYFGPGTRLTVL.

This clone was counted a few times. The genes are TRBV4-2 and TRBJ2-3, with D uncertain. Germline CDR1 reads LGHNA; CDR2 reads YNFKEQ. Trimming took 1 base from V and 4 from J, leaving 9 bases between them. This CDR3 is built from 14 residues. CDR3 sequence (DNA): TGTGCCAGCAGCCAAGGAGGAAATTCAGATACGCAGTATTTT. Protein product: CASSQGGNSDTQYF.

The chain employs TRBV4-2 and TRBJ2-5, with D maybe TRBD1 (6 bases). V was clipped by 1 base and J by 5 bases, with 14 bases between them. Germline CDR1 reads LGHNA; CDR2 reads YNFKEQ. This CDR3 spans 15 amino acids. In DNA, the CDR3 is TGTGCCAGCAGCCAAGCCAGGGGAAGGGGGGAGACCCAGTACTTC. Its protein product is CASSQARGRGETQYF.

This rearrangement joins TRBV7-6 to TRBJ2-2, with D possibly matching TRBD1 (5 bases). Germline V gene data show CDR1 as SGHVS and CDR2 as FNYEAQ. The V end lost 5 bases, the J end lost 6 bases, and 10 bases lay between the germline ends. CDR3 length: 13 amino acids. The CDR3 DNA follows: TGTGCCAGCAGCATCTCAGGGTCCGGGGAGCTGTTTTTT. Translated: CASSISGSGELFF.

This clone showed up just once. The chain uses TRBV6-2 or TRBV6-3 and TRBJ1-5; D gene uncertain. The V and J ends lost 5 bases and 6 bases respectively, with 14 bases between them. The CDR3 length is 14 residues. CDR1 is MNHEY, CDR2 SVGEGT, per germline. The CDR3 is CASSPGSRGQPQHF. The CDR3, as DNA: TGTGCCAGCAGTCCCGGGAGCCGGGGTCAGCCCCAGCATTTT.

The chain has TRBV5-5 and TRBJ2-5; D is perhaps TRBD1 (6 bases). Per germline, CDR1 SGHKS and CDR2 YYEKEE (reference sequence). Trimming took off 4 bases at V and 1 base at J, with 11 bases between the two ends. The CDR3 has 14 residues. The CDR3 spells CASSPRTVQETQYF. The CDR3, as DNA: TGTGCCAGCAGCCCCAGGACAGTCCAAGAGACCCAGTACTTC.

The chain uses TRBV4-1 and TRBJ1-1; 8 bases line up with TRBD1. This CDR3 region has 15 residues. The germline CDR1 and CDR2 sequences are MGHRA and YSYEKL. J was trimmed by 0 bases and V by 0 bases; bases with no gene match: 0. The DNA for the CDR3 is TGCGCCAGCAGCCAAGAGGGACAGGTGAACACTGAAGCTTTCTTT. This sequence encodes CASSQEGQVNTEAFF.

This clone was picked up a small number of times. The genes are TRBV5-4 and TRBJ1-6; a weak D match, TRBD1 (6 bases). In germline, CDR1 is SGHNT, CDR2 YYREEE (reference sequence). The CDR3 is made up of 14 amino acids. The V gene lost 4 bases and the J gene lost 7 bases, with 12 bases spanning the gap. The CDR3 loop reads CASSTGGQNSPLHF. The CDR3 DNA reads TGTGCCAGCAGCACAGGAGGACAGAATTCACCCCTCCACTTT.

Only one count was recorded for this clone. The chain couples TRBV7-8 to TRBJ2-1, with unresolved D. Germline values: CDR1 SGHVS, CDR2 FQNEAQ. The germline V and J ends were trimmed by 5 bases and 8 bases, with 19 bases remaining between them. The CDR3 sequence is 15 residues long. Here the CDR3 reads CASSPQRDRLDEQFF. CDR3 DNA sequence: TGTGCCAGCAGCCCGCAACGAGACCGCCTAGATGAGCAGTTCTTC.

The DNA of the CDR3 is TGTGCCAGCAGTTTATTTTTGTGGAGAAACTACTCCAGCTCTGGGGCCAACGTCCTGACTTTC. This encodes CASSLFLWRNYSSSGANVLTF. The chain recombines TRBV28 with TRBJ2-6; no reliable D call. The germline V and J ends were trimmed by 1 base and 0 bases, with 22 bases remaining between them. The CDR3 has 21 residues. The germline V gene has CDR1 MDHEN and CDR2 SYDVKM.

The chain couples TRBV7-2 to TRBJ1-1; perhaps TRBD1 as D (6 bases). Germline loops: CDR1 SGHTA, CDR2 FQGNSA. V was cut by 4 bases and J by 7 bases, with 19 bases left in between. The CDR3 spans 15 residues. CDR3 sequence reads: CASSSEYRGGSEAFF. CDR3 DNA: TGTGCCAGCAGCTCGGAATACCGAGGGGGAAGTGAAGCTTTCTTT.

The chain uses TRBV5-4 and TRBJ1-1; D is ambiguous. CDR1 is SGHNT, CDR2 YYREEE, per germline (reference sequence). CDR3 length equals 14 residues. V dropped 3 bases and J dropped 11 bases, with 20 bases sitting between them. CDR3 region: CASSSMDGAKRAFF. CDR3 sequence (DNA): TGTGCCAGCAGCTCTATGGACGGAGCCAAGCGGGCTTTCTTT.

The chain couples TRBV6-2 or TRBV6-3 to TRBJ1-5, with D perhaps matching TRBD1 (6 bases). Per germline, CDR1 MNHEY and CDR2 SVGEGT. The V gene lost 0 bases and the J gene lost 10 bases, with 25 bases spanning the gap. CDR3 length equals 18 residues. As DNA, the CDR3 is TGTGCCAGCAGTTACTCCCGGTTCAGACAGGCCACGATGGGACCCCAGCATTTT. It encodes CASSYSRFRQATMGPQHF.

The chain combines TRBV9 with TRBJ1-4, with D perhaps matching TRBD1 (5 bases). The CDR3 sequence is 16 residues long. V was pared by 0 bases and J by 8 bases, with 17 bases between. In germline, CDR1 is SGDLS, CDR2 YYNGEE. CDR3 amino acids: CASSVGSGREVEKLFF. Here the CDR3 DNA reads TGTGCCAGCAGCGTAGGGTCGGGCAGGGAGGTAGAAAAACTGTTTTTT.

The chain uses TRBV2 and TRBJ1-2; 9 bases line up with TRBD1. This CDR3 spans 14 amino acids. The V gene end was trimmed by 4 bases and the J gene end by 8 bases; junction bases not matched to a gene: 8. The germline CDR1 and CDR2 sequences are SNHLY and FYNNEI. The CDR3 DNA is TGTGCCAGCAGTGTGGGCACAGGGGGCAAGGGCTACACCTTC. Residues: CASSVGTGGKGYTF.

The chain couples TRBV10-3 to TRBJ2-1; possible D gene TRBD1, 6 bases. The CDR3 is made up of 15 amino acids. Germline CDR1 ENHRY, CDR2 SYGVKD. V lost 5 bases to trimming and J lost 5 bases, with 16 bases between them. This CDR3 reads CAISLGQNSNNEQFF. The CDR3 nucleotides are TGTGCCATCAGTCTAGGACAGAATTCAAACAATGAGCAGTTCTTC.

The chain carries TRBV7-9 and TRBJ1-2; 7 bases agree with TRBD1. V lost 4 bases, J lost 0 bases, and 2 bases stayed unmatched. The CDR3 is 14 amino acids. CDR1 is SEHNR and CDR2 is FQNEAQ in the germline V gene (reference sequence). The DNA of the CDR3 is TGTGCCAGCAGCTCAGGGGGAGCTAACTATGGCTACACCTTC. Its translation: CASSSGGANYGYTF.

The chain links TRBV19 to TRBJ1-4; TRBD1 matches at 9 bases. Germline V gene lookup returns CDR1 LNHDA and CDR2 SQIVND (reference sequence). V lost 4 bases, J lost 4 bases, and 13 bases stayed unmatched. The CDR3 is made up of 18 amino acids. Written as DNA, the CDR3 is TGTGCCAGTAGTAGACCACAGGGGGCGCCGGGACTTAATGAAAAACTGTTTTTT. Its translation is CASSRPQGAPGLNEKLFF.